This paragraph covers one TCR beta chain sequence. Assay execution proceeded at the deep level. The protocol was immunoSEQ multiplex PCR, while the TCRdb copy is restricted to in-frame clones and leaves out a portion. The data contain about 1.1 million clones, 70% to 80% of them singletons. This specimen belongs to a study of shared clonotypes between healthy human individuals. Overall study: Three CD4 naive, three CD4 memory, two CD8 naive and one CD8 memory plate were used per donor.

The germline V and J ends were trimmed by 1 base and 7 bases, with 12 bases remaining between them. The germline V gene encodes CDR1 LGHNA and CDR2 YNFKEQ. This CDR3 region has 14 residues. This chain connects TRBV4-2 to TRBJ2-3; D possibly corresponds to TRBD2 (5 bases). Sequencing was performed on memory CD4+ T cells from PBMCs. Documented subset: CD45RA-negative fraction. The clonotype was recovered from a man between 18 and 35 years old in good health. Some clones in this sample may be carry-over from other donors' samples. CDR3 in DNA: TGTGCCAGCAGCCAAGGGGCGGGTCCGTATACGCAGTATTTT. Protein sequence: CASSQGAGPYTQYF.